These 23 T cell receptor beta chains were all obtained from the same sample, sequenced in a study of T cells in Graves' hyperthyroidism and ophthalmopathy. What was amplified from RNA transcripts were TCR beta CDR3 regions. The study used the HTBI primer set for a first-round RT-PCR of the TCR CDR3. In TCRdb, the multiplex PCR reads were re-called with MiXCR into one record per CDR3 protein. The profile covers nearly 600,000 distinct CDR3 sequences, with 14% appearing a single time and 6.5% to 9% taken by the ten largest. The material sequenced was blood. The receptors derive from a woman between 18 and 30 years old with Graves' ophthalmopathy.

This clonotype was seen at least ten times. V is TRBV6-1 and J is TRBJ2-2; tentative D call: TRBD1 (6 bases). This CDR3 spans 15 amino acids. The germline V gene has CDR1 MNHNS and CDR2 SASEGT. Between the trimmed V and J ends, which lost 6 bases and 1 base, there was a span of 12 bases. This CDR3 is CASRLGGGNTGELFF. In nucleotides, the CDR3 is TGTGCCAGCAGATTAGGGGGTGGGAACACCGGGGAGCTGTTTTTT.

In its sample, this clonotype was seen many times. This CDR3 is CASSGLSTDTQYF. The DNA of the CDR3 is TGTGCCAGCAGTGGACTGAGCACAGATACGCAGTATTTT. The V gene is TRBV2, the J gene TRBJ2-3; D is unclear. The CDR3 spans 13 residues. The V gene's germline CDR1 is SNHLY and CDR2 FYNNEI. Trimming shortened V by 4 bases and J by 0 bases, and 5 bases separated the two germline ends. The full variable domain, rest sourced from reference TRBV2 and TRBJ2-3, is EPEVTQTPSHQVTQMGQEVILRCVPISNHLYFYWYRQILGQKVEFLVSFYNNEISEKSEIFDDQFSVERPDGSNFTLKIRSTKLEDSAMYFCASSGLSTDTQYFGPGTRLTVL.

The chain carries TRBV20-1 and TRBJ2-3; the D gene could be TRBD1 or TRBD2 (5 bases each). The CDR3 consists of 13 residues. Trimming stripped 7 bases from V and 3 bases from J, with 14 bases between. Germline loops: CDR1 DFQATT, CDR2 SNEGSKA (reference sequence). The CDR3 reads CSGGDEGTDTQYF. DNA of the CDR3: TGCAGTGGAGGAGACGAGGGGACAGATACGCAGTATTTT.

This clonotype has at least ten counts. The CDR3 reads CASSFSLAGGGDTQYF. CDR3 coding DNA: TGTGCCAGCAGTTTCAGTCTAGCGGGAGGAGGGGATACGCAGTATTTT. The rearrangement joins TRBV12-3 or TRBV12-4 to TRBJ2-3, with 11 bases fitting TRBD2. After removal of 3 bases from V and 6 bases from J, the junction contained 8 bases not matched to a gene. This CDR3 contains 16 residues.

This clonotype showed up many times. The gene calls are TRBV20-1 and TRBJ2-7; TRBD1 or TRBD2 may be the D gene (5 bases each). V gave up 5 bases and J gave up 6 bases, with 23 bases separating them. This CDR3 contains 15 residues. The germline gives CDR1 DFQATT, CDR2 SNEGSKA (reference sequence). The DNA of the CDR3 is TGCAGTGCTCCCATCCGGGGCCCGGGCTTTAGCGAGCAGTACTTC. It translates to CSAPIRGPGFSEQYF.

The genes are TRBV6-1 and TRBJ1-6; tentatively, D is TRBD1 (6 bases). V lost 5 bases, J lost 8 bases, and 19 bases lay in between. Germline CDR1 reads MNHNS; CDR2 reads SASEGT. The CDR3 spans 16 residues. The CDR3 protein is CASSPISTGDYSPLHF. In nucleotides, the CDR3 is TGTGCCAGCAGTCCAATTTCGACAGGAGACTATTCACCCCTCCACTTT.

This clonotype was picked up one time. The rearrangement joins TRBV27 to TRBJ2-3, with 7 nucleotides matching TRBD2. CDR1 and CDR2 (germline): MNHEY, SMNVEV (reference sequence). V shed 7 bases and J 8 bases; nucleotides not matched to a gene: 15. The CDR3 spans 15 residues. The CDR3 DNA is TGTGCCAGCACCAGACGGGACGGGAGGTTGGCTACGCAGTATTTT. This gives the protein CASTRRDGRLATQYF.

This clonotype was picked up many times. Written as DNA, the CDR3 is TGTGCCAGCAGTGAAGTAGGGGGCAATGAGCAGTTCTTC. Its protein is CASSEVGGNEQFF. The gene calls are TRBV2 and TRBJ2-1; D is perhaps TRBD1 (6 bases). Between the trimmed V and J ends, which lost 1 base and 6 bases, there was a span of 7 bases. Germline V CDR1 and CDR2: SNHLY, FYNNEI. The CDR3 contains 13 residues.

The genes are TRBV29-1 and TRBJ2-7, with D perhaps TRBD1 or TRBD2 (5 bases each). Germline loops: CDR1 SQVTM, CDR2 ANQGSEA. The CDR3 runs 13 residues. V lost 3 bases to trimming and J lost 2 bases, with 11 bases between them. The CDR3 bases are TGCAGCGTTGAGAGGGGTGTTCCCTACGAGCAGTACTTC. Translated, it gives CSVERGVPYEQYF.

This clonotype was recorded at least ten times. This rearrangement joins TRBV7-9 to TRBJ2-2, with a possible D match to TRBD1 (7 bases). Per germline, CDR1 SEHNR and CDR2 FQNEAQ (reference sequence). This CDR3 spans 17 amino acids. Trimming cost V 5 bases and J 4 bases, with 20 bases left between them. The CDR3 region has the DNA TGTGCCAGCAGCGTAAGGGGGGACAGCCTATCCACCGGGGAGCTGTTTTTT. Its protein is CASSVRGDSLSTGELFF.

V is TRBV28 and J is TRBJ2-4; TRBD1 matches at 8 bases. Losses at the gene ends were 5 bases for V and 1 base for J; bases not matched to a gene: 19. CDR1 MDHEN and CDR2 SYDVKM come from the germline V gene. The CDR3 has 20 residues. CDR3 amino acids: CASSERETGVLSKAKNIQYF. The CDR3 DNA follows: TGTGCCAGCAGTGAGAGGGAGACAGGGGTTTTAAGTAAGGCCAAAAACATTCAGTACTTC. The whole variable domain, filled in from reference TRBV28 and TRBJ2-4, reads DVKVTQSSRYLVKRTGEKVFLECVQDMDHENMFWYRQDPGLGLRLIYFSYDVKMKEKGDIPEGYSVSREKKERFSLILESASTNQTSMYLCASSERETGVLSKAKNIQYFGAGTRLSVL.

J is TRBJ1-1 and V is TRBV28; D uncertain. Germline V CDR1 and CDR2: MDHEN, SYDVKM. This CDR3 spans 14 amino acids. Trimming pared 6 bases from V and 4 bases from J, leaving 15 bases between. This chain's CDR3 is CASSQGGFGTEAFF. The CDR3 DNA sequence: TGTGCCAGCAGCCAAGGAGGGTTTGGCACTGAAGCTTTCTTT.

This clonotype has just one count. J is TRBJ2-1 and V is TRBV20-1, with 12 bases identical to TRBD2. J lost 7 bases, V lost 6 bases, and 7 bases had no gene match. The CDR3 has 14 residues. Looked up from germline, CDR1 is DFQATT and CDR2 is SNEGSKA (reference sequence). For the CDR3, the DNA is TGCAGTGCACCGACTAGCGGGAGTCGGAATGAGCAGTTCTTC. It yields the protein CSAPTSGSRNEQFF.

The gene calls are TRBV19 and TRBJ2-7; 9 nucleotides line up with TRBD1. Germline trimming cut 9 bases from V and 0 bases from J; bases unmatched to any gene: 3. This CDR3 region has 13 residues. CDR1 LNHDA and CDR2 SQIVND come from the germline V gene (reference sequence). CDR3 residues: CASGQGSSYEQYF. The CDR3 DNA reads as TGTGCCAGCGGACAGGGGAGCTCCTACGAGCAGTACTTC.

This clonotype was observed once. The CDR3 is CAISNGREQYF. In DNA, the CDR3 is TGTGCCATCAGTAACGGGCGGGAACAGTACTTC. V is TRBV10-3 and J is TRBJ2-7; maybe TRBD2 (6 bases). The V and J ends lost 5 bases and 10 bases respectively, with 12 bases between them. The CDR3 is made up of 11 amino acids. Per the germline V gene, CDR1 is ENHRY and CDR2 is SYGVKD.

This clonotype appeared many times. The chain has TRBV28 and TRBJ2-7; perhaps TRBD1 as D (6 bases). Trimming pared 6 bases from V and 7 bases from J, leaving 19 bases between. The CDR3 has 14 residues. The germline gives CDR1 MDHEN, CDR2 SYDVKM. CDR3 DNA: TGTGCCAGCAGGTCCATCAGGGGTGGTGGTGAGCAGTACTTC. Protein product: CASRSIRGGGEQYF.

Many counts were recorded for this clonotype. This chain links TRBV7-2 with TRBJ2-1; perhaps TRBD2 as D (5 bases). The CDR3 is 14 residues long. V shed 4 bases and J shed 4 bases, with 11 bases lying between them. The germline gives CDR1 SGHTA, CDR2 FQGNSA. The CDR3 reads CASSSRRGYNEQFF. CDR3 DNA: TGTGCCAGCAGCTCCCGCCGGGGTTACAATGAGCAGTTCTTC.

The chain has TRBV7-2 and TRBJ1-2; D is possibly TRBD1 (5 bases). V was clipped by 5 bases and J by 4 bases, with 14 bases between them. CDR1 and CDR2 from the germline V gene are SGHTA and FQGNSA. The CDR3 sequence is 14 residues long. CDR3 protein: CASSGTGLLYGYTF. The DNA for the CDR3 is TGTGCCAGCAGCGGGACCGGACTGCTCTATGGCTACACCTTC.

This clonotype was picked up a small number of times. The chain links TRBV11-3 to TRBJ2-1, with TRBD2 identical over 10 bases. CDR1 SGHNT and CDR2 YENEEA come from the germline V gene. This CDR3 has 17 residues. Trimming at V came to 1 base and at J to 6 bases, leaving 9 bases not matched to a gene. For the CDR3, the DNA is TGTGCCAGCAGCTTAGTTTCTAGCGGGAGCTTACGCAATGAGCAGTTCTTC. It codes for CASSLVSSGSLRNEQFF.

This clonotype has ten or more counts. The chain's CDR3 is CASSPLPLGEYEQYF. Here the CDR3 DNA reads TGTGCCAGCTCACCACTGCCCCTGGGGGAGTACGAGCAGTACTTC. The rearrangement joins TRBV18 to TRBJ2-7, with D possibly being TRBD1 or TRBD2 (5 bases each). Germline lookup yields CDR1 KGHSH and CDR2 LQKENI. V lost 1 base to trimming and J lost 4 bases, with 14 bases between them. CDR3 length: 15 amino acids.

This clonotype showed up many times. The gene calls are TRBV30 and TRBJ1-5; D may be TRBD1 (6 bases). The V end was cut by 3 bases, the J end by 2 bases, with 14 bases between. The CDR3 consists of 15 residues. CDR1 is GTSNPN, CDR2 SVGIG, per germline (reference sequence). CDR3 residues: CAWRLAGGGNQPQHF. The CDR3 DNA sequence: TGTGCCTGGAGGCTGGCTGGGGGCGGCAATCAGCCCCAGCATTTT. The whole variable domain, filled in from reference TRBV30 and TRBJ1-5, reads SQTIHQWPATLVQPVGSPLSLECTVEGTSNPNLYWYRQAAGRGLQLLFYSVGIGQISSEVPQNLSASRPQDRQFILSSKKLLLSDSGFYLCAWRLAGGGNQPQHFGDGTRLSIL.

The sample holds many counts of this clonotype. The chain has TRBV5-1 and TRBJ2-1; 7 positions match TRBD2. Germline V gene sequence: CDR1 SGHRS, CDR2 YFSETQ. This CDR3 comprises 14 residues. Germline trimming cut 2 bases from V and 10 bases from J; bases unmatched to any gene: 9. The CDR3: CASSFTTSLAEQFF. Written as DNA, the CDR3 is TGCGCCAGCAGCTTTACGACTAGCTTGGCCGAGCAGTTCTTC.

This clonotype has ten or more counts. CDR3 protein: CASSEQGVGEKLFF. CDR3 in DNA: TGTGCCAGCAGCGAACAGGGTGTAGGTGAAAAACTGTTTTTT. The V and J genes are TRBV7-8 and TRBJ1-4; D may be TRBD1 (6 bases). Trimming took 5 bases from V and 7 from J, leaving 14 bases between them. The CDR3 consists of 14 residues. Germline V lookup: CDR1 SGHVS, CDR2 FQNEAQ.